This T cell receptor (beta chain) was captured in a study of OX40 agonist ivuxolimab in advanced cancers. Study information: Checkpoint inhibitors had been given previously to under 50% of patients.

The count of this clone is one. The method was immunoSEQ multiplex PCR; TCRdb's version includes in-frame clones alone and lacks a portion of them. Of 100,000 or so clones in the sample, around 94% were seen once. Material: CD4+ or CD8+ T cells sorted from blood, obtained in a trial of the OX40 agonist ivuxolimab. The sequence was obtained from an adult with an advanced solid tumor such as melanoma, head and neck, liver or kidney cancer.

CDR3 region: CASSLGPWTSGAYEQYF. The CDR3 coding sequence is TGTGCCAGCAGTCTGGGCCCTTGGACTAGCGGGGCCTACGAGCAGTACTTC. V and J are TRBV27 and TRBJ2-7, with 12 bases aligning to TRBD2. V was pared by 5 bases and J by 2 bases, with 10 bases of the junction left unmatched. The CDR3 runs to 17 residues. The germline CDR1 and CDR2 sequences are MNHEY and SMNVEV (reference sequence).